The following is a TCR beta chain sequence with its context. Its antigen remains unknown. The junction had 8 bases not matched to a gene; V was cut back by 4 bases and J by 6 bases. The CDR3 loop spans 15 amino acids. Germline V gene data show CDR1 as SGHRS and CDR2 as YFSETQ. The record originates from a study of CD8 T cells in ankylosing spondylitis. Overall study results and limits: A TCR beta motif of fewer than ten highly homologous variants seemed to mark ankylosing spondylitis blood.

Each CDR3 protein is one row after TCRdb ran MiXCR on the 5' RACE reads. The sample consists of 500,000 to 550,000 distinct CDR3 sequences, roughly an eighth of them appearing once. This sequence joins TRBV5-1 and TRBJ2-2; 8 bases agree with TRBD2. The receptor's source is a male donor with ankylosing spondylitis. The sequencing input was blood, either unsorted or a sorted T cell fraction (not recorded which). This chain's CDR3 is CASSPRGGKAGELFF. DNA for the CDR3: TGCGCCAGCAGCCCCCGCGGGGGGAAGGCCGGGGAGCTGTTTTTT.